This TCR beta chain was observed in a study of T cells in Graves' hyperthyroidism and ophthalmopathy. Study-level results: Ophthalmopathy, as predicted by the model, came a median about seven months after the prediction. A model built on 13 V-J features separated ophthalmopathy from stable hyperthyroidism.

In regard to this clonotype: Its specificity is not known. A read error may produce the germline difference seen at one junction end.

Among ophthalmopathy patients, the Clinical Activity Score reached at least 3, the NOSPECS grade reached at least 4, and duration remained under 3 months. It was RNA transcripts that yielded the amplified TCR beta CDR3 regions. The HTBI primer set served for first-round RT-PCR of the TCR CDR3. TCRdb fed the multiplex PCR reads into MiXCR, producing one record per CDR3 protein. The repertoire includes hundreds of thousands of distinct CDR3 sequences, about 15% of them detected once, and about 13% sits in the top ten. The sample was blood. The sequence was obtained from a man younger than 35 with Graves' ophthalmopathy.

CDR3: CASQRGQGGITGELFF. The CDR3 DNA is TGTGCCAGCCAACGAGGACAGGGAGGGATCACCGGAGAGCTGTTTTTT. The rearrangement joins TRBV7-9 to TRBJ2-2; possibly TRBD1 for D (8 bases). The CDR3 covers 16 residues. CDR1 SEHNR and CDR2 FQNEAQ come from the germline V gene (reference sequence).